Listed below are T cell receptor beta chains from one sample, sequenced in a study of Ad26.COV2.S vaccination and SARS-CoV-2 variants. Sequencing used immunoSEQ multiplex PCR; TCRdb keeps in-frame clones, though not all of them. The table includes around 94,000 clones, around 80% detected once. The sample here was peripheral blood, taken after recovery from COVID-19. These receptor sequences come from a human donor who had recovered from COVID-19. Each CDR3 is given with its conserved first and last residue. The order of the fields is J gene, V gene, D gene, clone size, CDR3 protein, CDR3 DNA. The D gene is left open where the match is weak. Rows give clone size only sometimes, using once, few, many, or a class for an expanded clone.

>TRBJ2-3|TRBV5-1|NA|once
CASGPEPHTQYF
TGCGCCAGCGGCCCCGAACCCCATACGCAGTATTTT
>TRBJ1-6|TRBV6-2/TRBV6-3|NA|NA
CASSYYPASSYNSPLHF
TGTGCCAGCAGTTATTATCCGGCTTCCTCCTATAATTCACCCCTCCACTTT
>TRBJ1-1|TRBV12-3/TRBV12-4|NA|NA
CASSLTGPTEAFF
TGTGCCAGCAGTTTAACCGGTCCCACTGAAGCTTTCTTT
>TRBJ2-7|TRBV7-9|NA|NA
CASSRGAAYEQYF
TGTGCCAGCAGCCGTGGGGCAGCCTACGAGCAGTACTTC
>TRBJ1-6|TRBV11-2|NA|NA
CASSLDEGGWNSPLHF
TGTGCCAGCAGCTTAGACGAGGGGGGTTGGAATTCACCCCTCCACTTT
>TRBJ1-5|TRBV5-5|NA|NA
CASSLAQDQPQHF
TGTGCCAGCAGCTTGGCCCAGGATCAGCCCCAGCATTTT
>TRBJ2-1|TRBV2|NA|NA
CATSTPKGREQFF
TGTGCCACATCGACCCCCAAAGGTAGGGAGCAGTTCTTC
>TRBJ1-1|TRBV19|TRBD1|NA
CASSIRTGIDTEAFF
TGTGCCAGTAGTATCCGGACAGGGATAGACACTGAAGCTTTCTTT
>TRBJ1-1|TRBV5-1|NA|NA
CASSLGKDTEAFF
TGCGCCAGCAGCTTGGGAAAGGACACTGAAGCTTTCTTT
>TRBJ2-2|TRBV5-4|NA|NA
CASSSAGTGGAGELFF
TGTGCCAGCAGCTCCGCCGGGACCGGAGGTGCCGGGGAGCTGTTTTTT
>TRBJ1-1|TRBV5-1|TRBD1|NA
CASSLAGLTGDAEAFF
TGCGCCAGCAGCTTGGCCGGACTGACAGGGGACGCTGAAGCTTTCTTT
>TRBJ1-5|TRBV7-2|NA|few
CASSLKGLNQPQHF
TGTGCCAGCAGCTTAAAGGGGCTCAATCAGCCCCAGCATTTT
>TRBJ2-7|TRBV28|NA|once
CASSHPHGYEQYF
TGTGCCAGCAGTCACCCCCATGGGTACGAGCAGTACTTC
>TRBJ2-1|TRBV7-2|TRBD1|NA
CASSIQGANEQFF
TGTGCCAGCAGCATACAGGGGGCAAATGAGCAGTTCTTC
>TRBJ2-1|TRBV7-6|TRBD2|NA
CASSLGPGLANNEQFF
TGTGCCAGCAGCTTAGGGCCGGGACTAGCGAACAATGAGCAGTTCTTC
>TRBJ1-2|TRBV7-2|NA|NA
CASSLERGYRDGYTF
TGTGCCAGCAGCTTAGAACGGGGGTACAGGGATGGCTACACCTTC
>TRBJ1-1|TRBV6-5|TRBD1|NA
CASINRGTDTEAFF
TGTGCCAGCATAAACAGGGGGACGGACACTGAAGCTTTCTTT
>TRBJ1-5|TRBV27|NA|few
CASSLGQGRGQPQHF
TGTGCCAGCAGTTTGGGGCAGGGGAGAGGTCAGCCCCAGCATTTT
>TRBJ2-7|TRBV2|NA|NA
CASSEDERGPPQQDSYEQYF
TGTGCCAGCAGTGAAGACGAAAGAGGGCCCCCGCAGCAAGACTCCTACGAGCAGTACTTC
>TRBJ1-3|TRBV3-1/TRBV3-2|NA|NA
CASSHPWGRATGNTIYF
TGTGCCAGCAGCCACCCCTGGGGACGGGCGACTGGAAACACCATATACTTT
>TRBJ1-2|TRBV19|TRBD1|NA
CASRIQGAAGYTF
TGTGCCAGCAGAATCCAGGGGGCTGCTGGCTACACCTTC
>TRBJ2-2|TRBV10-1|NA|NA
CASSDNTDTGELFF
TGCGCCAGCAGCGATAACACGGACACCGGGGAGCTGTTTTTT
>TRBJ2-3|TRBV5-1|NA|NA
CASKAGADTQYF
TGCGCCAGCAAGGCAGGGGCAGATACGCAGTATTTT
>TRBJ2-5|TRBV3-1/TRBV3-2|TRBD2|few
CASSQVLAGGSGETQYF
TGTGCCAGCAGCCAAGTACTAGCGGGGGGTTCTGGAGAGACCCAGTACTTC
>TRBJ2-1|TRBV11-3|NA|NA
CASSSLGGEMYNEQFF
TGTGCCAGCAGCTCCTTGGGCGGGGAAATGTACAATGAGCAGTTCTTC
>TRBJ1-5|TRBV30|NA|NA
CAWSPGNQPQHF
TGTGCCTGGAGCCCAGGGAATCAGCCCCAGCATTTT
>TRBJ2-6|TRBV5-1|NA|NA
CASSPDFSGANVLTF
TGCGCCAGCAGCCCGGACTTCTCTGGGGCCAACGTCCTGACTTTC
>TRBJ2-2|TRBV7-3|NA|NA
CASSLTRSANTGELFF
TGTGCCAGCAGCTTAACGCGGTCCGCGAACACCGGGGAGCTGTTTTTT
>TRBJ1-1|TRBV9|TRBD1|NA
CASSPGTGGGTEAFF
TGTGCCAGCAGCCCCGGGACAGGGGGGGGCACTGAAGCTTTCTTT
>TRBJ1-1|TRBV28|NA|once
CASSSPGPLGITEAFF
TGTGCCAGCAGTTCCCCCGGCCCACTCGGGATCACTGAAGCTTTCTTT
>TRBJ2-2|TRBV24-1|NA|NA
CATSDLSRGVNTGELFF
TGTGCCACCAGTGACCTCTCTAGAGGGGTGAACACCGGGGAGCTGTTTTTT
>TRBJ2-2|TRBV30|TRBD2|NA
CAFTRSGGAITGELFF
TGTGCCTTTACGAGGAGCGGGGGGGCTATCACCGGGGAGCTGTTTTTT
>TRBJ2-2|TRBV19|TRBD1|NA
CASNPGQGVTGELFF
TGTGCCAGTAATCCGGGACAGGGGGTTACCGGGGAGCTGTTTTTT
>TRBJ2-1|TRBV29-1|TRBD2|NA
CSARAAGGLEQFF
TGCAGCGCCAGAGCGGCGGGGGGTTTAGAGCAGTTCTTC